The 18 T cell receptor beta chains presented below share a single source sample, sequenced in a study of PD-L1 blockade in urothelial cancer. Using immunoSEQ multiplex PCR, the repertoire was profiled, and TCRdb retains in-frame clones only, with some absent. Among 70,000 to 100,000 clones listed, 84% were seen once. The time point is: pretreatment peripheral blood. Source: PBMCs, taken around atezolizumab (anti-PD-L1) treatment. The source is a man in his 60s with urothelial cancer.

The rearrangement links TRBV5-1 to TRBJ2-4, with TRBD2 as a possible D gene (5 bases). The CDR3 length is 14 residues. Trimming removed 5 bases at V and 5 bases at J, with 14 bases between. Germline CDR1 SGHRS, CDR2 YFSETQ. The CDR3 region has the DNA TGCGCCAGCAGTAAAACAGCCGGGGAAAACATTCAGTACTTC. It is translated as CASSKTAGENIQYF. The full variable domain, in which reference TRBV5-1 and TRBJ2-4 provide the parts outside the CDR3, is KAGVTQTPRYLIKTRGQQVTLSCSPISGHRSVSWYQQTPGQGLQFLFEYFSETQRNKGNFPGRFSGRQFSNSRSEMNVSTLELGDSALYLCASSKTAGENIQYFGAGTRLSVL.

This clone is a singleton in its sample. V usage is TRBV9 and J usage is TRBJ2-7; 7 bases align to TRBD1. The CDR3 length is 16 residues. Trimming took 4 bases from V and 4 from J; bases not matched to a gene: 14. Germline V gene lookup returns CDR1 SGDLS and CDR2 YYNGEE. In DNA form, the CDR3 reads TGTGCCAGCAGCAATGGGGATCCGGGACAGCTTTACGAGCAGTACTTC. This gives the protein CASSNGDPGQLYEQYF.

The chain joins TRBV11-1 to TRBJ1-2; D ambiguous. Between the trimmed V and J ends, which lost 5 bases and 8 bases, there was a span of 9 bases. This CDR3 contains 11 residues. CDR1 and CDR2 (germline): SGHAT, FQDESV (reference sequence). CDR3 loop: CASSEPRGYTF. As DNA, the CDR3 is TGTGCCAGCAGCGAGCCCAGGGGCTACACCTTC.

The V gene is TRBV29-1, the J gene TRBJ2-5, with a weak D call TRBD2 (6 bases). V gave up 6 bases and J gave up 5 bases, with 16 bases separating them. Germline assignment: CDR1 SQVTM and CDR2 ANQGSEA. This CDR3 has 13 residues. The CDR3 DNA reads TGCAGCGTCGCGGGGCGGGGAGCGGAGACCCAGTACTTC. It is translated as CSVAGRGAETQYF.

The chain employs TRBV19 and TRBJ2-1, with a possible D match to TRBD2 (7 bases). Trimming left V 3 bases short and J 0 bases short, with 27 bases between. This CDR3 spans 21 amino acids. The V gene's germline CDR1 is LNHDA and CDR2 SQIVND (reference sequence). The CDR3 loop is CASSIPGRTGARFSSYNEQFF. CDR3 nucleotide sequence: TGTGCCAGTAGTATCCCCGGGAGGACGGGGGCCCGTTTCAGCTCCTACAATGAGCAGTTCTTC.

The chain employs TRBV19 and TRBJ2-7; D uncertain. CDR1 is LNHDA and CDR2 is SQIVND in the germline V gene (reference sequence). Trimming left V 7 bases short and J 0 bases short, with 13 bases between. CDR3 size: 14 residues. As DNA, the CDR3 is TGTGCCAGTAAAGCATCCGGGTCCTCCTACGAGCAGTACTTC. Protein sequence: CASKASGSSYEQYF.

The gene calls are TRBV7-2 and TRBJ2-1; D remains unclear. Germline CDR1 is SGHTA and CDR2 is FQGNSA. Trimming removed 5 bases from V and 2 bases from J, with 22 bases in between. This CDR3 is built from 18 residues. The DNA of the CDR3 is TGTGCCAGCAGCCTACACCTCGGCGGAGCCCTTCCCTACAATGAGCAGTTCTTC. Its translation is CASSLHLGGALPYNEQFF. The full variable domain, rest sourced from reference TRBV7-2 and TRBJ2-1, is GAGVSQSPSNKVTEKGKDVELRCDPISGHTALYWYRQSLGQGLEFLIYFQGNSAPDKSGLPSDRFSAERTGGSVSTLTIQRTQQEDSAVYLCASSLHLGGALPYNEQFFGPGTRLTVL.

J is TRBJ2-1 and V is TRBV10-1, with 7 bases lining up with TRBD1. The CDR3 sequence is 15 residues long. Trimming at V came to 1 base and at J to 3 bases, leaving 3 bases not matched to a gene. CDR1 WNHNN and CDR2 SYGVQD come from the germline V gene (reference sequence). Here the CDR3 DNA reads TGCGCCAGCAGTGAGTGGGCAGGGGGCTACAATGAGCAGTTCTTC. This sequence encodes CASSEWAGGYNEQFF.

In nucleotides, the CDR3 is TGTGCCAGCAGTTCCCCCAACGAGCAGTACTTC. Translation: CASSSPNEQYF. This chain uses TRBV28 with TRBJ2-7, with D hard to call. The CDR3 covers 11 residues. Germline CDR1 is MDHEN and CDR2 is SYDVKM. Deletions cut 4 bases from V and 5 bases from J, with 6 bases between.

This clone was counted a few times. The rearrangement uses TRBV11-2 and TRBJ2-7, with TRBD1 as a possible D gene (7 bases). From germline, CDR1 is SGHAT and CDR2 FQNNGV. The CDR3 runs to 13 residues. The V and J ends lost 1 base and 7 bases respectively, with 11 bases between them. In DNA form, the CDR3 reads TGTGCCAGCAGCTTAGCGGAGGGGGCGGAGCAGTACTTC. This sequence encodes CASSLAEGAEQYF.

The rearrangement joins TRBV18 to TRBJ2-3; D ambiguous. CDR3 length: 13 residues. V was clipped by 2 bases and J by 5 bases, with 8 bases between them. Germline V gene sequence: CDR1 KGHSH, CDR2 LQKENI. CDR3 protein: CASSPSVRDTQYF. The CDR3 DNA sequence: TGTGCCAGCTCACCATCGGTTAGAGATACGCAGTATTTT.

The rearrangement uses TRBV30 and TRBJ2-2; tentatively, D is TRBD2 (5 bases). The V end was cut by 2 bases, the J end by 4 bases, with 17 bases between. The CDR3 sequence is 16 residues long. Germline V gene lookup returns CDR1 GTSNPN and CDR2 SVGIG (reference sequence). The CDR3: CAWSFGPRGGTGELFF. The CDR3 DNA reads TGTGCCTGGAGTTTTGGCCCCCGGGGTGGCACCGGGGAGCTGTTTTTT.

The chain has TRBV9 and TRBJ2-5, with TRBD2 matching 8 bases. From germline, CDR1 is SGDLS and CDR2 YYNGEE. This CDR3 comprises 12 residues. V shed 7 bases, J shed 4 bases, and the junction held 3 bases outside the gene matches. CDR3 in DNA: TGTGCCAGCCGGGGGGGCACAGAGACCCAGTACTTC. Protein: CASRGGTETQYF.

The CDR3 DNA is TGTGCCAGCAGCCTAATGGGGGGAGGCGAGACCCAGTACTTC. Translating it yields CASSLMGGGETQYF. J is TRBJ2-5 and V is TRBV7-2; possible D gene TRBD2, 6 bases. Trimming removed 5 bases at V and 5 bases at J, with 15 bases between. This CDR3 spans 14 amino acids. The germline V gene has CDR1 SGHTA and CDR2 FQGNSA.

This rearrangement joins TRBV15 to TRBJ2-5, with TRBD1 matching 8 bases. The CDR3 spans 14 residues. The V gene's germline CDR1 is LNHNV and CDR2 YYDKDF (reference sequence). The V gene end was trimmed by 2 bases and the J gene end by 5 bases; junction bases not matched to a gene: 4. CDR3 protein: CATSRPGGMETQYF. CDR3 coding DNA: TGTGCCACCAGCAGACCAGGGGGCATGGAGACCCAGTACTTC.

V gene TRBV11-2 combines with J gene TRBJ1-5; no clear D gene. Trimming shortened V by 0 bases and J by 3 bases, and 9 bases separated the two germline ends. Germline-derived CDR1 and CDR2 are SGHAT and FQNNGV. The CDR3 is 15 residues long. The CDR3 DNA is TGTGCCAGCAGCTTAGAGGGCAGCTTCAATCAGCCCCAGCATTTT. It yields the protein CASSLEGSFNQPQHF.

This clone was counted only a few times. The J gene is TRBJ1-1, the V gene TRBV2, with D perhaps matching TRBD1 (6 bases). The ends were cut back, 6 bases at V and 9 bases at J, with 11 bases in the middle. The CDR3 runs to 11 residues. CDR1 and CDR2 (germline): SNHLY, FYNNEI. CDR3 residues: CASSVDRQAFF. The CDR3 DNA reads TGTGCCAGCAGCGTGGACAGACAAGCTTTCTTT. The full variable domain, completed using reference TRBV2 and TRBJ1-1, is EPEVTQTPSHQVTQMGQEVILRCVPISNHLYFYWYRQILGQKVEFLVSFYNNEISEKSEIFDDQFSVERPDGSNFTLKIRSTKLEDSAMYFCASSVDRQAFFGQGTRLTVV.

This chain joins TRBV9 and TRBJ1-1; TRBD1 matches 12 bases. Germline CDR1 and CDR2: SGDLS and YYNGEE. The CDR3 totals 17 residues. V gave up 3 bases and J gave up 8 bases; unmatched junction bases: 14. CDR3 DNA sequence: TGTGCCAGCAGCGCCAACCCCGTGGGACAGGGGGCGAAGGAAGCTTTCTTT. Encoded protein: CASSANPVGQGAKEAFF. The complete variable domain, with remaining parts taken from reference TRBV9 and TRBJ1-1, reads DSGVTQTPKHLITATGQRVTLRCSPRSGDLSVYWYQQSLDQGLQFLIQYYNGEERAKGNILERFSAQQFPDLHSELNLSSLELGDSALYFCASSANPVGQGAKEAFFGQGTRLTVV.